The 12 T cell receptor beta chains reported below all come from one sample, sequenced in a study of cytomegalovirus exposure and HLA in healthy donors. Primers included in the PCR were 60 Vbeta and 13 Jbeta primers. Sequenced by immunoSEQ multiplex PCR; TCRdb stores in-frame clones only, minus some. The sample carries around 140,000 clones, around 80% recorded once. Input material: PBMCs. These receptors came from a woman aged 55-70 years in good health and CMV-seropositive.

V is TRBV7-2 and J is TRBJ2-5; 7 nucleotides line up with TRBD2. The V gene end was trimmed by 5 bases and the J gene end by 5 bases; junction bases not matched to a gene: 5. The germline CDR1 and CDR2 sequences are SGHTA and FQGNSA. There are 13 residues in the CDR3. The CDR3 DNA is TGTGCCAGCAGCCTAGGACTAGTGGAGACCCAGTACTTC. It codes for CASSLGLVETQYF.

The rearrangement uses TRBV28 and TRBJ1-1; TRBD1 matches at 7 bases. V lost 6 bases to trimming and J lost 1 base; unmatched junction nucleotides: 11. Germline V gene sequence: CDR1 MDHEN, CDR2 SYDVKM. The CDR3 has 16 residues. CDR3: CASSSWAGQANTEAFF. The CDR3 nucleotides read TGTGCCAGCAGCTCCTGGGCCGGACAGGCGAACACTGAAGCTTTCTTT.

This clone was recorded once. The chain joins TRBV6-5 to TRBJ2-5; the D gene is possibly TRBD1 (5 bases). Germline V gene data show CDR1 as MNHEY and CDR2 as SVGAGI. Trimming left V 10 bases short and J 1 base short, with 13 bases between. The CDR3 runs to 13 residues. The CDR3 spells CAISKGIQETQYF. CDR3 coding DNA: TGTGCCATTTCAAAGGGGATCCAAGAGACCCAGTACTTC.

The chain recombines TRBV7-8 with TRBJ2-1; D is uncertain. Germline CDR1 reads SGHVS; CDR2 reads FQNEAQ. Trimming stripped 1 base from V and 6 bases from J, with 13 bases between. This CDR3 has 15 residues. CDR3 DNA sequence: TGTGCCAGCAGCTTAGTGGCGGATACTTTCAATGAGCAGTTCTTC. Translated, it gives CASSLVADTFNEQFF.

In DNA, the CDR3 is TGTGCCAGCAGCTACCTAGCGGGAGGGCCGAATGAGCAGTTCTTC. It is translated as CASSYLAGGPNEQFF. The rearrangement links TRBV5-4 to TRBJ2-1, with 12 positions matching TRBD2. Germline CDR1 SGHNT, CDR2 YYREEE (reference sequence). CDR3 length equals 15 residues. Losses at the gene ends were 3 bases for V and 7 bases for J; bases not matched to a gene: 5.

This chain links TRBV5-1 with TRBJ2-7; D is possibly TRBD1 (6 bases). V lost 5 bases to trimming and J lost 3 bases, with 9 bases between them. CDR1 is SGHRS, CDR2 YFSETQ, per germline. The CDR3 covers 12 residues. CDR3 DNA sequence: TGCGCCAGCAGGGGGGACAACTACGAGCAGTACTTC. It yields the protein CASRGDNYEQYF.

This chain connects TRBV30 to TRBJ2-1, with 10 positions matching TRBD2. The CDR3 consists of 16 residues. Germline V gene data show CDR1 as GTSNPN and CDR2 as SVGIG (reference sequence). V was clipped by 2 bases and J by 12 bases; unmatched bases: 16. The DNA of the CDR3 is TGTGCCTGGAGTAGTGATCGAACTAGCGGGATAGTCTGGCAGTTCTTC. Its protein is CAWSSDRTSGIVWQFF.

This clone was seen a few times. The chain has TRBV7-9 and TRBJ2-7; D is perhaps TRBD2 (6 bases). Germline assignment: CDR1 SEHNR and CDR2 FQNEAQ (reference sequence). The CDR3 loop spans 14 amino acids. The V end lost 4 bases, the J end lost 3 bases, and 13 bases lay between the germline ends. The CDR3 region has the DNA TGTGCCAGCAGCTCGAGAGGGCGGGACTACGAGCAGTACTTC. Translated: CASSSRGRDYEQYF.

The chain carries TRBV5-1 and TRBJ2-1; TRBD2 might be the D (7 bases). V shed 3 bases and J shed 3 bases, with 13 bases lying between them. Germline-derived CDR1 and CDR2 are SGHRS and YFSETQ. This CDR3 comprises 15 residues. The CDR3 loop is CASSWGASGYNEQFF. The DNA of the CDR3 is TGCGCCAGCAGCTGGGGGGCTAGCGGCTACAATGAGCAGTTCTTC.

This rearrangement joins TRBV4-2 to TRBJ2-3; 8 bases match TRBD2. CDR1 and CDR2 from the germline V gene are LGHNA and YNFKEQ. The CDR3 sequence is 19 residues long. The V gene end was trimmed by 0 bases and the J gene end by 0 bases; junction bases not matched to a gene: 11. In DNA form, the CDR3 reads TGTGCCAGCAGCCAAGACCAAATTAGGGCTAGCGGGAGCACAGATACGCAGTATTTT. As protein: CASSQDQIRASGSTDTQYF.

This rearrangement joins TRBV11-2 to TRBJ1-5; D uncertain. Trimming took off 4 bases at V and 2 bases at J, with 6 bases between the two ends. Germline V lookup: CDR1 SGHAT, CDR2 FQNNGV. CDR3 size: 13 residues. This CDR3 is CASSSYGNQPQHF. CDR3 bases: TGTGCCAGCAGCTCCTATGGCAATCAGCCCCAGCATTTT.

The chain couples TRBV7-9 to TRBJ1-4; 10 bases map to TRBD1. CDR3 length: 14 residues. J lost 7 bases, V lost 6 bases, and 5 bases had no gene match. Germline loops: CDR1 SEHNR, CDR2 FQNEAQ (reference sequence). The CDR3 region is CASSSGTGVEKLFF. The CDR3 DNA follows: TGTGCCAGCAGTTCCGGGACAGGGGTTGAAAAACTGTTTTTT.